These 6 T cell receptor beta chains came from one sample sequenced in a study of cytomegalovirus exposure and HLA in healthy donors. Vbeta (60) and Jbeta (13) primers were used in the PCR. The method was immunoSEQ multiplex PCR; TCRdb's version includes in-frame clones alone and lacks a portion of them. This table holds just over 150,000 clones, approximately 80% found once. Material for sequencing was PBMCs. Receptors originate from a woman aged 45-60 years in good health and CMV-seropositive.

V is TRBV9 and J is TRBJ2-5, with 7 positions matching TRBD1. Germline-derived CDR1 and CDR2 are SGDLS and YYNGEE. After removal of 4 bases from V and 5 bases from J, the junction contained 11 bases not matched to a gene. The CDR3 extends over 15 amino acids. The DNA of the CDR3 is TGTGCCAGCAGCCCCAGACAGGGATTAAGGGAGACCCAGTACTTC. This codes for CASSPRQGLRETQYF.

This chain joins TRBV2 and TRBJ1-5, with a possible D match to TRBD1 (6 bases). V shed 3 bases and J shed 3 bases, with 12 bases lying between them. Germline V gives CDR1 SNHLY, CDR2 FYNNEI. This CDR3 has 15 amino acids. The CDR3 loop is CASSDGGAINQPQHF. In DNA, the CDR3 is TGTGCCAGCAGTGATGGGGGGGCCATCAATCAGCCCCAGCATTTT.

The chain is built from TRBV6-6 and TRBJ2-2, with 9 positions matching TRBD1. The CDR3 length is 13 residues. The J segment lost 6 bases and the V segment lost 6 bases, leaving 2 bases of the junction unmatched. CDR1 and CDR2 (germline): MNHNY, SVGAGI (reference sequence). CDR3 residues: CASSWTGAGELFF. CDR3 DNA: TGTGCCAGCAGCTGGACAGGGGCCGGGGAGCTGTTTTTT.

This chain connects TRBV4-3 to TRBJ2-3; 10 bases agree with TRBD2. Germline CDR1 LGHNA, CDR2 YSLEER. V shed 3 bases, J shed 1 base, and the junction held 7 bases outside the gene matches. The CDR3 is 17 residues long. In DNA form, the CDR3 reads TGCGCCAGCAGCCAGCGAGCGGGGGGGACGGGCACAGATACGCAGTATTTT. Translated, it gives CASSQRAGGTGTDTQYF.

The J gene is TRBJ1-2, the V gene TRBV30; TRBD1 is a possible D gene (5 bases). The V gene's germline CDR1 is GTSNPN and CDR2 SVGIG (reference sequence). Trimming left V 1 base short and J 8 bases short, with 8 bases between. There are 11 residues in the CDR3. The CDR3 sequence is CAWSDRTGYTF. In DNA, the CDR3 is TGTGCCTGGAGTGATAGGACAGGCTACACCTTC.

V and J are TRBV19 and TRBJ2-2; 8 bases are a match to TRBD1. This CDR3 region has 16 residues. With V trimmed by 6 bases and J by 5 bases, 11 bases remained unmatched. Germline assignment: CDR1 LNHDA and CDR2 SQIVND (reference sequence). The CDR3 DNA sequence: TGTGCCAGTAGGGGACCCGACAGGGGTTGGACCGGGGAGCTGTTTTTT. Translating it yields CASRGPDRGWTGELFF.